The 10 T cell receptor beta chains given below trace back to one sample, sequenced in a study of blood T cell repertoires in COVID-19. Produced via immunoSEQ multiplex PCR; TCRdb's table is partial and in-frame only. The sample includes approximately 300,000 clones, around nine tenths of them seen just once. The specimen sequenced was peripheral blood. The receptors come from a man between 40 and 49 years old with acute or convalescent COVID-19.

The CDR3 protein is CASSRGGGEKLFF. The CDR3 DNA follows: TGTGCCAGCAGCCGGGGAGGAGGGGAAAAACTGTTTTTT. The rearrangement uses TRBV7-8 and TRBJ1-4; D remains unclear. This CDR3 is 13 amino acids long. V was cut by 5 bases and J by 8 bases, with 12 bases left in between. CDR1 and CDR2 (germline): SGHVS, FQNEAQ.

CDR3 DNA sequence: TGTGCCAGCAGCCGCGACAGAAACACTGAAGCTTTCTTT. Translation: CASSRDRNTEAFF. This rearrangement joins TRBV5-4 to TRBJ1-1, with D possibly TRBD1 on 5 matching bases. Trimming removed 4 bases at V and 2 bases at J, with 9 bases between. Per the germline V gene, CDR1 is SGHNT and CDR2 is YYREEE (reference sequence). The CDR3 consists of 13 residues.

The chain employs TRBV30 and TRBJ2-1; 7 bases line up with TRBD2. Germline CDR1 GTSNPN, CDR2 SVGIG (reference sequence). CDR3 length: 14 amino acids. Losses at the gene ends were 2 bases for V and 9 bases for J; bases not matched to a gene: 10. CDR3: CAWSRDLGEGEQFF. CDR3 bases: TGTGCCTGGAGTCGGGACCTTGGGGAGGGTGAGCAGTTCTTC.

The CDR3 region is CASSHWQGLNTEAFF. The CDR3 nucleotides are TGTGCCAGCAGCCACTGGCAGGGCCTGAACACTGAAGCTTTCTTT. The genes are TRBV3-1 (or the pseudogene TRBV3-2) and TRBJ1-1; D possibly corresponds to TRBD1 (5 bases). Trimming took 3 bases from V and 0 from J, leaving 11 bases between them. Germline V lookup: CDR1 LGHDT, CDR2 YNNKEL (reference sequence). This CDR3 spans 15 amino acids.

This chain joins TRBV4-1 and TRBJ2-2, with a possible D match to TRBD1 (6 bases). V lost 0 bases to trimming and J lost 0 bases, with 8 bases between them. CDR3 size: 16 residues. Germline loops: CDR1 MGHRA, CDR2 YSYEKL. The CDR3 loop is CASSQEAGANTGELFF. CDR3 bases: TGCGCCAGCAGCCAAGAGGCAGGGGCGAACACCGGGGAGCTGTTTTTT.

V usage is TRBV25-1 and J usage is TRBJ2-3; 10 bases are shared with TRBD2. The CDR3 covers 15 residues. V lost 4 bases to trimming and J lost 3 bases; unmatched junction nucleotides: 4. Germline V CDR1 and CDR2: MGHDK, SYGVNS. CDR3 bases: TGTGCCAGCAGTGGAGCGGGGGGGCAGACAGATACGCAGTATTTT. This gives the protein CASSGAGGQTDTQYF.

V and J are TRBV30 and TRBJ2-2; D uncertain. V lost 2 bases to trimming and J lost 5 bases, with 6 bases between them. Germline CDR1 and CDR2: GTSNPN and SVGIG (reference sequence). The CDR3 is made up of 12 amino acids. The CDR3 DNA is TGTGCCTGGAGTTTCTCGACCGGGGAGCTGTTTTTT. Encoded protein: CAWSFSTGELFF.

J is TRBJ1-6 and V is TRBV25-1; D unresolved. The CDR3 is 14 amino acids. Trimming removed 1 base at V and 9 bases at J, with 10 bases between. Germline assignment: CDR1 MGHDK and CDR2 SYGVNS. The CDR3 loop reads CASSESTRPSPLHF. The CDR3, as DNA: TGTGCCAGCAGTGAATCCACCAGGCCTTCACCCCTCCACTTT.

V and J are TRBV12-3 or TRBV12-4 and TRBJ2-5; TRBD2 might be the D (5 bases). Trimming left V 4 bases short and J 7 bases short, with 13 bases between. This CDR3 is 13 amino acids long. The CDR3 nucleotides are TGTGCCAGCAGTTCTCGCGGTGCGGGGACCCAGTACTTC. The encoded protein is CASSSRGAGTQYF.

The rearrangement uses TRBV19 and TRBJ2-6, with D tentatively TRBD2 (5 bases). The CDR3 length is 15 residues. The germline V gene has CDR1 LNHDA and CDR2 SQIVND (reference sequence). The V gene lost 1 base and the J gene lost 2 bases, with 6 bases spanning the gap. CDR3 in amino acids: CASSIGGAGANVLTF. The DNA for the CDR3 is TGTGCCAGTAGTATAGGGGGAGCTGGGGCCAACGTCCTGACTTTC.